The rows below give T cell receptor beta chains drawn from one sample of a study of identical twins. TCRdb used MiXCR to reprocess the 5' RACE reads, holding one entry per CDR3 protein. The sample lists about 900,000 distinct CDR3 sequences, 12% seen once, with around 1.6% in the top ten. A further study also used this sample, focusing on yellow fever vaccine responses in identical twins.

Sequenced: PBMCs. These receptor sequences come from a woman between 18 and 29 years old in good health. CDR3s include the opening cysteine and the closing phenylalanine or tryptophan. Clone sizes are given selectively: once, few, many, or a class where the clone is expanded.

>TRBJ1-2|TRBV7-9|.
CASRPPTGEPYTF
>TRBJ2-1|TRBV15|.
CATSSGALLAGGGNEQFF
>TRBJ2-1|TRBV28|.
CASSWVAGSEQFF
>TRBJ2-3|TRBV29-1|many
CSVEDGTDTQYF
>TRBJ1-5|TRBV28|few
CASSSKKTGSNQPQHF
>TRBJ2-5|TRBV2|few
CASSEGAGGLETQYF
>TRBJ2-1|TRBV28|.
CASQGTSGRANVYNEQFF
>TRBJ1-1|TRBV6-5|.
CASSYHPATGPPNTEAFF
>TRBJ2-7|TRBV10-3|few
CAISAPTSGTLFYEQYF
>TRBJ1-6|TRBV20-1|few
CSGHTGWPSPLHF
>TRBJ2-5|TRBV12-3/TRBV12-4|many
CASSSWTGEETQYF
>TRBJ1-4|TRBV28|.
CASSWGQATNEKLFF
>TRBJ2-7|TRBV10-3|many
CAISEVADEQYF
>TRBJ2-1|TRBV5-1|few
CASKGPTYNEQFF
>TRBJ2-1|TRBV9|.
CASSVDGDNEQFF
>TRBJ2-5|TRBV7-2|.
CASSLVEFETQYF
>TRBJ1-1|TRBV11-3|.
CASSLDSASGVAFF
>TRBJ2-2|TRBV29-1|few
CSVGWAANTGELFF
>TRBJ1-5|TRBV29-1|many
CSVGGDRVGQPQHF
>TRBJ1-1|TRBV7-9|few
CASSSTRDRGKNTEAFF
>TRBJ2-1|TRBV18|few
CASSPFLVNPHNEQFF
>TRBJ2-1|TRBV9|.
CASSRRARGLAEAFNEQFF
>TRBJ2-1|TRBV7-2|.
CASSLIGASWGNEQFF
>TRBJ2-2|TRBV6-5|.
CASSYSIQGSTGERSF
>TRBJ2-1|TRBV10-3|few
CAISDPGQGLLNEQFF
>TRBJ2-1|TRBV20-1|few
CSARDRRVSSYNEQFF
>TRBJ2-1|TRBV14|few
CASSPSFSLEQFF
>TRBJ1-6|TRBV5-5|few
CASSVTGTGATINSPLHF
>TRBJ2-3|TRBV7-9|.
CASSLKGPGEMDTQYF
>TRBJ2-3|TRBV5-1|few
CASSLGGGLHTDTQYF
>TRBJ2-5|TRBV9|.
CASSVGSRTGGETQYF
>TRBJ2-3|TRBV7-9|few
CASSYPPPLAADTQYF
>TRBJ2-7|TRBV29-1|few
CSVEGLAGYEQYF
>TRBJ2-7|TRBV6-5|.
CASSYSAGGDEQYF
>TRBJ2-2|TRBV24-1|.
CATSDPGLAGGRTGELFF
>TRBJ2-4|TRBV5-1|few
CASSLTQQGAAKNIQYF
>TRBJ2-1|TRBV24-1|few
CATSDLGREDEQFF
>TRBJ1-5|TRBV10-3|many
CAIQGSNQPQHF
>TRBJ2-7|TRBV28|.
CASLGSGRTDPSYEQYF
>TRBJ2-1|TRBV4-1|few
CASSHYPPTSGIYNEQFF
>TRBJ2-2|TRBV5-1|many
CASRQLSSGPNTGELFF
>TRBJ2-2|TRBV3-1|.
CASRSGVLDGELFF
>TRBJ2-1|TRBV12-3/TRBV12-4|many
CASRITLGKYNNEQFF
>TRBJ2-5|TRBV29-1|.
CSVLKRDGKETQYF
>TRBJ2-3|TRBV12-3/TRBV12-4|.
CASSLGVGAGISTDTQYF
>TRBJ1-1|TRBV12-3/TRBV12-4|.
CASSFFKTAEAFF
>TRBJ2-3|TRBV27|many
CASSLARSTDTQYF
>TRBJ2-1|TRBV28|many
CASSLQGDEQFF